This passage covers 5 T cell receptor beta chains from one sample sequenced in a study of blood T cells in healthy people across ages. Alongside a J-beta primer mix, a sample-barcoded 5' primer served in a second PCR lasting 7 to 11 cycles. TCRdb reprocessed the 5' RACE reads with MiXCR, giving one entry per CDR3 protein. The data contain fewer than 1.5 million distinct CDR3 sequences, roughly 40% of them singletons. Sequenced: blood. These receptors all stem from a woman between 18 and 29 years old in good health.

The chain links TRBV4-2 to TRBJ1-2; D is uncertain. Trimming removed 7 bases from V and 4 bases from J, with 13 bases in between. The V gene's germline CDR1 is LGHNA and CDR2 YNFKEQ. CDR3 length: 13 amino acids. Here the CDR3 DNA reads TGTGCCAGCACCCCAGGCAGCCTCTATGGCTACACCTTC. Translating gives CASTPGSLYGYTF.

A word on this clonotype: One end of the junction fails to match germline, which may point to a read error. V usage is TRBV7-7 and J usage is TRBJ1-1; D gene ambiguous. The germline V gene has CDR1 SSHAT and CDR2 FNYEAQ (reference sequence). This CDR3 spans 13 amino acids. CDR3: CASSVDKNTEAFF. The CDR3 region has the DNA TGTGCTAGCAGCGTAGACAAGAACACTGAAGCTTTCTTT.

This clonotype appeared a few times. The chain is built from TRBV12-3 or TRBV12-4 and TRBJ2-1; D gene ambiguous. CDR3 length: 11 amino acids. V shed 8 bases and J shed 5 bases, with 7 bases lying between them. CDR3 loop: CASRTHNEQFF. CDR3 nucleotide sequence: TGTGCCAGCCGAACTCACAATGAGCAGTTCTTC.

The J gene is TRBJ2-1, the V gene TRBV4-2, with 12 bases that match TRBD2. The germline gives CDR1 LGHNA, CDR2 YNFKEQ. The CDR3 is 19 residues long. The V and J ends lost 0 bases and 3 bases, in that order; junction bases with no gene match: 9. The CDR3 coding sequence is TGTGCCAGCAGCCAAGATGCGGGACTAGCGGGTAACAGCTACAATGAGCAGTTCTTC. Encoded protein: CASSQDAGLAGNSYNEQFF.

The rearrangement joins TRBV10-2 to TRBJ2-3, with 12 bases identical to TRBD2. Trimming cost V 4 bases and J 1 base; bases outside gene matches: 6. CDR1 WSHSY and CDR2 SAAADI come from the germline V gene. The CDR3 is made up of 17 amino acids. The DNA for the CDR3 is TGCGCCAGCAGTGCGGCTAGCGGGAGGGTGGGCACAGATACGCAGTATTTT. Encoded protein: CASSAASGRVGTDTQYF.